This T cell receptor (beta chain) was identified during a study of T-cell memory formation after mild COVID-19. The 5'RACE method, run with constant-segment primers, produced TCR alpha and TCR beta cDNA libraries (carrying sample barcodes and UMIs). TCRdb analysed the 5' RACE reads with MiXCR anew, one entry per CDR3 protein. The sample includes about 400,000 distinct CDR3 sequences, 20% to 30% of them seen just once. The V and J ends lost 1 base and 0 bases respectively, with 8 bases between them. Germline V gene data show CDR1 as MGHRA and CDR2 as YSYEKL. The CDR3 is made up of 15 amino acids. V and J are TRBV4-1 and TRBJ2-3, with D perhaps matching TRBD2 (5 bases). Material for sequencing was PBMCs or a T cell subset sorted from them (not recorded which). This sequence was found in an adult woman who had mild COVID-19 (a few samples of this study predate the infection). Cell type and time point are not known. CDR3 region: CASSQVGVSTDTQYF. CDR3 coding DNA: TGCGCCAGCAGCCAAGTCGGGGTCAGCACAGATACGCAGTATTTT.